The 13 T cell receptor beta chains in this list originate from one sample, sequenced in a study of CD8 T cells in Susac syndrome. Random hexamers were used to reverse transcribe about 0.45 to 1 ug of RNA. TCRdb passed the immunoSEQ multiplex PCR reads through MiXCR, listing each CDR3 protein once. Of about 130,000 distinct CDR3 sequences detected, around 94% appear once; the ten largest clones hold 0.2% to 0.25%. The specimen sequenced was CD8+ T cells from PBMCs. All receptors come from a human donor with Susac syndrome.

V gene TRBV5-4 combines with J gene TRBJ1-2; a possible D gene is TRBD1 (6 bases). V was clipped by 5 bases and J by 3 bases, with 20 bases between them. This CDR3 is built from 16 residues. CDR1 and CDR2 from the germline V gene are SGHNT and YYREEE (reference sequence). The CDR3 sequence: CASRHEVGGRDYGYTF. CDR3 nucleotide sequence: TGTGCCAGCAGGCATGAGGTTGGGGGCAGGGACTATGGCTACACCTTC.

The V call is TRBV24-1, the J call TRBJ2-1; the D is unclear. Germline V gene lookup returns CDR1 KGHDR and CDR2 SFDVKD. Between the trimmed V and J ends, which lost 2 bases and 13 bases, there was a span of 14 bases. CDR3 length equals 13 residues. The CDR3, as DNA: TGTGCCACCAGTGATTCTACGAGCAGCCTACAGTTCTTC. Translation: CATSDSTSSLQFF.

The sample holds one count of this clonotype. The chain links TRBV20-1 to TRBJ2-3; D not certain. Germline assignment: CDR1 DFQATT and CDR2 SNEGSKA (reference sequence). This CDR3 comprises 16 residues. V lost 3 bases and J 0 bases, leaving 16 bases between the germline ends. CDR3 coding DNA: TGCAGTGCTAGTCGGTTTCAGTTCGCTAGCACAGATACGCAGTATTTT. Translated: CSASRFQFASTDTQYF.

The chain has TRBV20-1 and TRBJ2-5; 8 bases line up with TRBD1. The trim removed 5 bases at V and 5 bases at J, leaving 1 base unmatched. Germline V lookup: CDR1 DFQATT, CDR2 SNEGSKA (reference sequence). There are 11 residues in the CDR3. This CDR3 is CSAHRGETQYF. The CDR3 nucleotides are TGCAGTGCTCACAGGGGGGAGACCCAGTACTTC.

The chain couples TRBV24-1 to TRBJ2-1; tentative D call: TRBD1 (5 bases). CDR3 length: 15 amino acids. Germline V gene lookup returns CDR1 KGHDR and CDR2 SFDVKD. V lost 5 bases and J 0 bases, leaving 10 bases between the germline ends. The CDR3 region has the DNA TGTGCCACCAGTGCTTGGGGCGGCTCCTACAATGAGCAGTTCTTC. This gives the protein CATSAWGGSYNEQFF.

To note about this clonotype: One end of the junction varies from germline; a read error may be responsible. This chain joins TRBV7-7 and TRBJ2-3, with a possible D match to TRBD2 (5 bases). This CDR3 has 13 amino acids. Germline values: CDR1 SSHAT, CDR2 FNYEAQ (reference sequence). The CDR3 region has the DNA TGTGCTAGCAGCACCGGGGGCACAGATACGCAGTATTTT. As protein: CASSTGGTDTQYF.

The chain links TRBV18 to TRBJ2-7; TRBD1 is a possible D gene (5 bases). Trimming stripped 6 bases from V and 3 bases from J, with 15 bases between. The CDR3 is 14 amino acids. Germline V gene lookup returns CDR1 KGHSH and CDR2 LQKENI. The CDR3 DNA sequence: TGTGCCAGCTCCCTCGCACCAGGGTTCTACGAGCAGTACTTC. Protein sequence: CASSLAPGFYEQYF.

This sequence joins TRBV14 and TRBJ1-1, with D tentatively TRBD1 (5 bases). The CDR3 sequence is 16 residues long. Germline loops: CDR1 SGHDN, CDR2 FVKESK. Trimming cost V 0 bases and J 2 bases, with 13 bases left between them. The CDR3 region is CASSQENGGFNTEAFF. As DNA, the CDR3 is TGTGCCAGCAGCCAAGAAAATGGGGGATTTAACACTGAAGCTTTCTTT. The complete variable domain, with remaining parts taken from reference TRBV14 and TRBJ1-1, reads EAGVTQFPSHSVIEKGQTVTLRCDPISGHDNLYWYRRVMGKEIKFLLHFVKESKQDESGMPNNRFLAERTGGTYSTLKVQPAELEDSGVYFCASSQENGGFNTEAFFGQGTRLTVV.

The chain is built from TRBV24-1 and TRBJ1-1, with TRBD1 as a possible D gene (5 bases). The V end lost 7 bases, the J end lost 6 bases, and 11 bases lay between the germline ends. The CDR3 length is 12 residues. Looked up from germline, CDR1 is KGHDR and CDR2 is SFDVKD. The CDR3 sequence is CATRDQGPEAFF. The CDR3 nucleotides are TGTGCCACCAGGGACCAGGGACCTGAAGCTTTCTTT.

The V gene is TRBV11-2, the J gene TRBJ2-3; 10 bases align to TRBD2. J was trimmed by 0 bases and V by 3 bases; bases with no gene match: 3. Germline CDR1 reads SGHAT; CDR2 reads FQNNGV. The CDR3 extends over 16 amino acids. The CDR3 here is CASSFSGRDSTDTQYF. DNA for the CDR3: TGTGCCAGCAGCTTCAGCGGGAGGGATAGCACAGATACGCAGTATTTT.

V gene TRBV29-1 combines with J gene TRBJ1-5, with a possible D match to TRBD1 (6 bases). Germline V gene lookup returns CDR1 SQVTM and CDR2 ANQGSEA. Deletions cut 7 bases from V and 7 bases from J, with 17 bases between. The CDR3 spans 13 residues. The CDR3 DNA is TGCAGCGCCAGAACAGGGTTTGGCCAGCCCCAGCATTTT. Protein sequence: CSARTGFGQPQHF.

V usage is TRBV30 and J usage is TRBJ2-1; 14 positions agree with TRBD2. From germline, CDR1 is GTSNPN and CDR2 SVGIG (reference sequence). With 4 bases clipped from V and 0 bases from J, the junction kept 5 bases outside the gene matches. The CDR3 runs 17 residues. CDR3 bases: TGTGCCTGGAAGGGACTAGCGGGGGCGAGCTCCTACAATGAGCAGTTCTTC. Its protein product is CAWKGLAGASSYNEQFF.

The rearrangement joins TRBV7-9 to TRBJ1-1; 7 bases align to TRBD1. The CDR3 sequence is 15 residues long. CDR1 is SEHNR and CDR2 is FQNEAQ in the germline V gene (reference sequence). With V trimmed by 0 bases and J by 6 bases, 7 bases remained unmatched. CDR3 loop: CASSLAQGGSAEAFF. CDR3 nucleotides: TGTGCCAGCAGCTTAGCGCAAGGGGGCTCCGCTGAAGCTTTCTTT.